This T cell receptor (beta chain) was found in a study of molecular identifiers for immune sequencing clone quantification. General study results and limits: Highly expanded clones may be undercounted when identical TCR molecules share barcodes. Clones carrying above 20 RNA copies accounted for over 97% of effector molecules, under 1% in naive cells.

V shed 2 bases and J 5 bases; nucleotides not matched to a gene: 5. CDR1 is SGHAT, CDR2 FQNNGV, per germline. The CDR3 is 15 amino acids. Naive CD8 library inputs spanned about 19,000 to 1,000,000 sorted cells and 10%, 30% or 50% RNA. Researchers sorted naive CD8 T cells as cells that were CD8+CD4-CCR7+CD45RA+. TCRdb recomputed calls from the PCR reads with MiXCR, one row per CDR3 protein. Of under 650,000 distinct CDR3 sequences in the sample, nearly 20% are singletons; the top ten hold roughly 0.9%. This clonotype came up a few times. The antigen is unknown. Material: naive CD8+ T cells from blood, with Jurkat cell RNA spiked in. As for subset: FACS-sorted CD8+CD4-CCR7+CD45RA+ naive T cells. The sequence was obtained from a human donor in good health. Some libraries in this study had Jurkat cell RNA spiked in. The chain links TRBV11-2 to TRBJ2-7, with 11 bases fitting TRBD2. The CDR3 protein is CASSLHSGGANEQYF. CDR3 nucleotides: TGTGCCAGCAGCTTACATAGCGGGGGGGCGAACGAGCAGTACTTC.